This is a list of T cell receptor beta chains from one sample in a study of identical twins. TCRdb re-called the 5' RACE reads with MiXCR, one entry per CDR3 protein. The data contain 650,000 to 750,000 distinct CDR3 sequences, less than 25% of them singletons. Another study also made use of these data, one on T cells expressing NK-cell markers.

The material sequenced was PBMCs. Receptor source: a woman between 18 and 30 years old in good health. Each CDR3 is given with its conserved first and last residue. A D gene is named only where the DNA matches it firmly. Expanded clones get a size class; other rows say once, few or many, or leave the size out.

J: TRBJ2-1; V: TRBV7-9; D: TRBD1; size: .; DNA: TGTGCCAGCAGCCCCAATGACAGGGCCTACAATGAGCAGTTCTTC; CDR3: CASSPNDRAYNEQFF
J: TRBJ1-2; V: TRBV9; D: .; size: few; DNA: TGTGCCAGCAGCGTAAGGTCAGGGTATGGCTACACCTTC; CDR3: CASSVRSGYGYTF
J: TRBJ2-1; V: TRBV5-1; D: .; size: .; DNA: TGCGCCAGCAGCTTGGTTGGGGGGCCGGGTGAGAATGAGCAGTTCTTC; CDR3: CASSLVGGPGENEQFF
J: TRBJ2-5; V: TRBV9; D: .; size: few; DNA: TGTGCCAGCAGCGTAGGTCTAGCTGGGGAGACCCAGTACTTC; CDR3: CASSVGLAGETQYF
J: TRBJ2-7; V: TRBV7-9; D: .; size: .; DNA: TGTGCCAGCAGCTCCCCAGCACAAAGCTCCTACGAGCAGTACTTC; CDR3: CASSSPAQSSYEQYF
J: TRBJ1-2; V: TRBV29-1; D: .; size: few; DNA: TGCAGCGCGGTGGAGAACTATGGCTACACCTTC; CDR3: CSAVENYGYTF
J: TRBJ1-2; V: TRBV6-1; D: .; size: .; DNA: TGTGCCAGCAGTGATGGAGGTGGCTACACCTTC; CDR3: CASSDGGGYTF
J: TRBJ2-5; V: TRBV3-1; D: .; size: once; DNA: TGTGCCACCTGCCAAGCTGTTGATAGCGGATCCAACCAAGAGACCCAGTACTTC; CDR3: CATCQAVDSGSNQETQYF
J: TRBJ2-7; V: TRBV7-9; D: .; size: once; DNA: TGTGCCAGCAGCTTATGGGGGAACAGAATTTACGAGCAGTACTTC; CDR3: CASSLWGNRIYEQYF
J: TRBJ2-7; V: TRBV10-2; D: .; size: .; DNA: TGCGCCAGCCTGGACAGAGGAACCTACGAGCAGTACTTC; CDR3: CASLDRGTYEQYF
J: TRBJ2-3; V: TRBV29-1; D: TRBD1; size: many; DNA: TGCAGCCTACAGGGGGCGGGTGGCACAGATACGCAGTATTTT; CDR3: CSLQGAGGTDTQYF
J: TRBJ2-5; V: TRBV5-6; D: .; size: .; DNA: TGTGCCAGCAGCATCGCCCTCGAGACCCAGTACTTC; CDR3: CASSIALETQYF
J: TRBJ2-1; V: TRBV10-1; D: .; size: .; DNA: TGCGCCAGCAGTGATTTGGGTGGAAATGAGCAGTTCTTC; CDR3: CASSDLGGNEQFF
J: TRBJ2-5; V: TRBV6-2/TRBV6-3; D: TRBD2; size: many; DNA: TGTGCCAGCGAGTCCGCGGGAGCCCGGAACCAAGAGACCCAGTACTTC; CDR3: CASESAGARNQETQYF
J: TRBJ2-1; V: TRBV7-2; D: TRBD2; size: few; DNA: TGTGCCAGCAGCTTGGGACTAGTCTACAATGAGCAGTTCTTC; CDR3: CASSLGLVYNEQFF
J: TRBJ1-1; V: TRBV6-5; D: .; size: many; DNA: TGTGCCAGCAGTTACGGCAGAGACACTGAAGCTTTCTTT; CDR3: CASSYGRDTEAFF
J: TRBJ2-3; V: TRBV7-8; D: TRBD2; size: .; DNA: TGTGCCAGCAGATCAGGACTAGCGGGAGGGGGGGATACGCAGTATTTT; CDR3: CASRSGLAGGGDTQYF
J: TRBJ2-1; V: TRBV6-5; D: TRBD1; size: few; DNA: TGTGCCAGCAGTTACCCTCCGGGACAGGGGGCGGTAGGTGAGCAGTTCTTC; CDR3: CASSYPPGQGAVGEQFF
J: TRBJ2-5; V: TRBV10-3; D: .; size: .; DNA: TGTGCCATCGTGCTGGAATGTCCGGAGACCCAGTACTTC; CDR3: CAIVLECPETQYF
J: TRBJ1-2; V: TRBV5-8; D: .; size: many; DNA: TGTGCCAGCAGCCCCAGGACAGATAACTATGGCTACACCTTC; CDR3: CASSPRTDNYGYTF
J: TRBJ2-5; V: TRBV9; D: TRBD2; size: few; DNA: TGTGCCAGCAGCGTAGCGGGTAGCGGGAGAAGTGAGACCCAGTACTTC; CDR3: CASSVAGSGRSETQYF
J: TRBJ2-7; V: TRBV18; D: .; size: .; DNA: TGTGCCAGCTCACCCCAACGCGTCAATAAGCTCAGGGAGCAGTACTTC; CDR3: CASSPQRVNKLREQYF
J: TRBJ2-7; V: TRBV6-5; D: TRBD2; size: .; DNA: TGTGCCAGCAGTGACTCTGGGAGGGGACCTTCCTACGAGCAGTACTTC; CDR3: CASSDSGRGPSYEQYF
J: TRBJ2-5; V: TRBV15; D: .; size: few; DNA: TGTGCCACCAGCAGAGATTGGGAGACCCAGTACTTC; CDR3: CATSRDWETQYF
J: TRBJ2-7; V: TRBV6-5; D: .; size: .; DNA: TGTGCCAGCAGTTACTTAGGGGGGGGCTACGAGCAGTACTTC; CDR3: CASSYLGGGYEQYF
J: TRBJ2-2; V: TRBV5-3; D: TRBD1; size: .; DNA: TGTGCCAGCAGCCCCGGGACAGGGGACCCCGGGGAGCTGTTTTTT; CDR3: CASSPGTGDPGELFF
J: TRBJ2-5; V: TRBV4-3; D: TRBD2; size: many; DNA: TGCGCCAGCAGCCAAGTTCTAGCGGGACTTCAAGAGACCCAGTACTTC; CDR3: CASSQVLAGLQETQYF
J: TRBJ2-3; V: TRBV9; D: .; size: few; DNA: TGTGCCAGCAGCGGTGGAAGTCCCCGCACAGATACGCAGTATTTT; CDR3: CASSGGSPRTDTQYF
J: TRBJ2-1; V: TRBV6-1; D: .; size: few; DNA: TGTGCCAGCAGACCGGGGGGCCCACCTGATGAGCAGTTCTTC; CDR3: CASRPGGPPDEQFF
J: TRBJ2-3; V: TRBV7-4; D: .; size: .; DNA: TGTGCCAGCAACTTACCTCCACCTGGCACAGATACGCAGTATTTT; CDR3: CASNLPPPGTDTQYF
J: TRBJ2-1; V: TRBV5-5; D: .; size: .; DNA: TGTGCCAGCAGCTCCGGAAGGGATCTGGATGAGCAGTTCTTC; CDR3: CASSSGRDLDEQFF
J: TRBJ2-1; V: TRBV20-1; D: TRBD2; size: .; DNA: TGCAGTGCTAGGGCGCTAGCGGGGAACAATGAGCAGTTCTTC; CDR3: CSARALAGNNEQFF
J: TRBJ2-2; V: TRBV20-1; D: .; size: .; DNA: TGCAGTGCTAGAGTAGGGGGAACAGGGCTCACCGGGGAGCTGTTTTTT; CDR3: CSARVGGTGLTGELFF
J: TRBJ1-2; V: TRBV6-2/TRBV6-3; D: .; size: .; DNA: TGTGCCAGCAGTTACCGGATCTCCCATGGCTACACCTTC; CDR3: CASSYRISHGYTF
J: TRBJ1-2; V: TRBV19; D: .; size: .; DNA: TGTGCCAGTAGTATAAACGGATATGGCTACACCTTC; CDR3: CASSINGYGYTF
J: TRBJ2-3; V: TRBV4-3; D: .; size: .; DNA: TGCGCCAGCAGCCAAGTCCCTAGCGCCGCCGGTACGCAGTATTTT; CDR3: CASSQVPSAAGTQYF
J: TRBJ1-1; V: TRBV7-9; D: .; size: .; DNA: TGTGCCAGCAGCTATGCCGGGGGAGGCACTGAAGCTTTCTTT; CDR3: CASSYAGGGTEAFF
J: TRBJ2-7; V: TRBV7-6; D: .; size: .; DNA: TGTGCCAGCAGCTTAACAGGGACCCACGAGCAGTACTTC; CDR3: CASSLTGTHEQYF
J: TRBJ2-2; V: TRBV10-1; D: TRBD2; size: .; DNA: TGCGCCAGCAGTGAGACTAGCGGATGGACCGGGGAGCTGTTTTTT; CDR3: CASSETSGWTGELFF
J: TRBJ2-1; V: TRBV20-1; D: .; size: .; DNA: TGCAGTGCTAGTGTCGGTAGCTCCTACAATGAGCAGTTCTTC; CDR3: CSASVGSSYNEQFF
J: TRBJ2-1; V: TRBV24-1; D: .; size: few; DNA: TGTGCCACCAGCGGTTCTGGGTATGAGCAGTTCTTC; CDR3: CATSGSGYEQFF
J: TRBJ1-4; V: TRBV6-6; D: .; size: few; DNA: TGTGCCAGCAGTTATATCAGGGAACTGTTTTTT; CDR3: CASSYIRELFF
J: TRBJ2-1; V: TRBV7-2; D: .; size: few; DNA: TGTGCCAGCAGCTTAGAGGGCGCCGGCAATGAGCAGTTCTTC; CDR3: CASSLEGAGNEQFF
J: TRBJ2-4; V: TRBV28; D: .; size: many; DNA: TGTGCCAGCAGCCCAGGGAAGTACATTCAGTACTTC; CDR3: CASSPGKYIQYF
J: TRBJ2-3; V: TRBV7-6; D: TRBD2; size: .; DNA: TGTGCCAGCAGCCGAAGACTAGCGGGAGTTATAGATACGCAGTATTTT; CDR3: CASSRRLAGVIDTQYF
J: TRBJ2-7; V: TRBV11-2; D: .; size: .; DNA: TGTGCCAGCAGCTTAGTTCGTAATTTCTACGAGCAGTACTTC; CDR3: CASSLVRNFYEQYF
J: TRBJ2-7; V: TRBV18; D: TRBD2; size: many; DNA: TGCGCCAGCAGCCCAGGGACTAGCGGGGGCTACGAGCAGTACTTC; CDR3: CASSPGTSGGYEQYF
J: TRBJ2-5; V: TRBV7-2; D: .; size: few; DNA: TGTGCCAGCAGCTTAGACCAGACGGGGACGACCCAGTACTTC; CDR3: CASSLDQTGTTQYF